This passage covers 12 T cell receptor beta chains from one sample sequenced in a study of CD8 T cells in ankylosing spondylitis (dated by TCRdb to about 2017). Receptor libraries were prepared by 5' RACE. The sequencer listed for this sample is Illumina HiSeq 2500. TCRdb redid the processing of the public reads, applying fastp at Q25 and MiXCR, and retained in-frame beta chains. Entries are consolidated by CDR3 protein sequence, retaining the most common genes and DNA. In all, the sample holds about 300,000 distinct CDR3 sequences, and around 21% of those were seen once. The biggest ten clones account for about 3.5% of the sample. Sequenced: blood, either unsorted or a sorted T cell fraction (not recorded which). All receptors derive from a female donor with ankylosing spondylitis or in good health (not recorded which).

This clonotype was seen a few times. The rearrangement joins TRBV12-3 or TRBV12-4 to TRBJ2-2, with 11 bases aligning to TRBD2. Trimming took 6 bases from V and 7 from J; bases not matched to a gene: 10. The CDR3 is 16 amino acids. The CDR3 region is CASRPLLAGGSGELFF. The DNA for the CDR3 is TGTGCCAGCAGACCCCTTCTAGCGGGAGGAAGCGGGGAGCTGTTTTTT.

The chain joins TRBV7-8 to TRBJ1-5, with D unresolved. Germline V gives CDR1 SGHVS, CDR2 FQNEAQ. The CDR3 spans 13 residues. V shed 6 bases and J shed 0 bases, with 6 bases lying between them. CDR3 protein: CASSHNSNQPQHF. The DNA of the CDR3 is TGTGCCAGCAGTCATAATAGCAATCAGCCCCAGCATTTT.

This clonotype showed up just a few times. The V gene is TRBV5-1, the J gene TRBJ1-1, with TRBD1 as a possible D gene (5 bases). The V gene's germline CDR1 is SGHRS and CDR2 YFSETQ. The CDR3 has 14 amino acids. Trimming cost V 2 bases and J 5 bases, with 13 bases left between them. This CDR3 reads CASSLEGWGTEAFF. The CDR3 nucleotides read TGCGCCAGCAGCTTAGAGGGGTGGGGGACTGAAGCTTTCTTT. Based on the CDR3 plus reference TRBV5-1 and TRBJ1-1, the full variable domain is KAGVTQTPRYLIKTRGQQVTLSCSPISGHRSVSWYQQTPGQGLQFLFEYFSETQRNKGNFPGRFSGRQFSNSRSEMNVSTLELGDSALYLCASSLEGWGTEAFFGQGTRLTVV.

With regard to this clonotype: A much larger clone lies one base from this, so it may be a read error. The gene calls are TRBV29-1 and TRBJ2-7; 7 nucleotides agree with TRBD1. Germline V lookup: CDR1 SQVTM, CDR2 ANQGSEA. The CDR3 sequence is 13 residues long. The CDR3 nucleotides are TGCAGCGTTGTGCAGACAGGGCTCGGCGAGCAGCACTTC. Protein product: CSVVQTGLGEQHF.

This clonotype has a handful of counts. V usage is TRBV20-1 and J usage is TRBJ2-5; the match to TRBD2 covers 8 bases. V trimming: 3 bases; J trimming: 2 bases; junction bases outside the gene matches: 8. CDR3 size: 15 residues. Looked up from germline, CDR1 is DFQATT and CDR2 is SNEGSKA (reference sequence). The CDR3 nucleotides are TGCAGTGCTAGCGCTAGCGGGTATATTCAAGAGACCCAGTACTTC. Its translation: CSASASGYIQETQYF.

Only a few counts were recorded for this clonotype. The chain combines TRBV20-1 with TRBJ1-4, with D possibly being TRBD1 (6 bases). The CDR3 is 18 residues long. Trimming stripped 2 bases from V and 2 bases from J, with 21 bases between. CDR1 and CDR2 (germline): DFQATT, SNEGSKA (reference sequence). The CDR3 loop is CSARRGGPILGTNEKLFF. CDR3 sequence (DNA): TGCAGTGCTAGAAGAGGGGGACCGATCCTCGGGACTAATGAAAAACTGTTTTTT.

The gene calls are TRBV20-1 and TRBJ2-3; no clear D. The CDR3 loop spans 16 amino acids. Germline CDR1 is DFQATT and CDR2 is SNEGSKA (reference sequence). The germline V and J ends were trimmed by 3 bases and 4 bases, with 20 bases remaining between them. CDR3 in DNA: TGCAGTGCTAGGTTGGTTAGGTGGGTCCAGCCAGATACGCAGTATTTT. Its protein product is CSARLVRWVQPDTQYF.

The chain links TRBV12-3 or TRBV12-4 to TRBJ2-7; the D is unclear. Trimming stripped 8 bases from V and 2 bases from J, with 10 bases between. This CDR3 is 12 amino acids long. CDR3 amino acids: CASGRSTYEQYF. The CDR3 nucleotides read TGTGCCAGCGGTAGGAGCACCTACGAGCAGTACTTC.

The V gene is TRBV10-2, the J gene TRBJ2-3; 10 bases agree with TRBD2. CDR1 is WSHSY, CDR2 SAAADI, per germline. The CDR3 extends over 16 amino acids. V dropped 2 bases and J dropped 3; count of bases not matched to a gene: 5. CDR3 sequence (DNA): TGCGCCAGCAGTGAGACTAGCGGGATGGGTACAGATACGCAGTATTTT. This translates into CASSETSGMGTDTQYF.

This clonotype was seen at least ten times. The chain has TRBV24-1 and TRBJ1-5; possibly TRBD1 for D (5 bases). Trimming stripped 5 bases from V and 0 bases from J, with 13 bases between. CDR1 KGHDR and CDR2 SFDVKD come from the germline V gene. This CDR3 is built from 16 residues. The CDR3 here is CATSVRTPYSNQPQHF. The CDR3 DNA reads TGTGCCACCAGTGTCCGGACACCTTATAGCAATCAGCCCCAGCATTTT.

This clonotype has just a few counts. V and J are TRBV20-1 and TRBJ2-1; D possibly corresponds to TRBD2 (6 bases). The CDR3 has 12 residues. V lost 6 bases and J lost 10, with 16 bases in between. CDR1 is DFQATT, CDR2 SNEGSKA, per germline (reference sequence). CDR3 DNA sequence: TGCAGTGCCCGCCGGGACTCGGAGGAGCAGTTCTTC. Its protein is CSARRDSEEQFF.

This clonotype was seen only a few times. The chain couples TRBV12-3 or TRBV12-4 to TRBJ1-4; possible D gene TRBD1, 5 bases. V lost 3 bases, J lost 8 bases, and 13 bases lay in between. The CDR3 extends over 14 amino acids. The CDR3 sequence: CASSFGGGGEKLFF. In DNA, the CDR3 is TGTGCCAGCAGTTTCGGGGGAGGCGGCGAAAAACTGTTTTTT.